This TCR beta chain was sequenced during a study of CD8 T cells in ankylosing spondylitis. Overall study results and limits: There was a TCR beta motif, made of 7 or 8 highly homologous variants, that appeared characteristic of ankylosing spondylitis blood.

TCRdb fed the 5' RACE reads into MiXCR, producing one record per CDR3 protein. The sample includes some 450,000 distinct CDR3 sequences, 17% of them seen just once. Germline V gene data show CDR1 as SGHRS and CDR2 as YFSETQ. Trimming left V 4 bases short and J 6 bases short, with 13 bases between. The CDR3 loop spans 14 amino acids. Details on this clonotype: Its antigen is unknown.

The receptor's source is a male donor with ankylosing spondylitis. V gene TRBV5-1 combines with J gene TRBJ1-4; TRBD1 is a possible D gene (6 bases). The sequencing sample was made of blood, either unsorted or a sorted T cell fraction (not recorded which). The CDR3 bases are TGCGCCAGCAGCCCTCAGGGGTTGGATGAAAAACTGTTTTTT. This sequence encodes CASSPQGLDEKLFF.